A selection of T cell receptor beta chains follows, all from one sample in a study of blood T cell repertoires in COVID-19. The data were produced by immunoSEQ multiplex PCR, yet TCRdb's version contains in-frame clones alone and is incomplete. The sample lists roughly 130,000 clones; about four fifths were seen once. The material sequenced was PBMCs or T cells enriched from blood (not recorded which). All receptors come from a woman aged 45-65 years with acute COVID-19. Both conserved end residues are trimmed from each CDR3. Not all rows give a size; the values are once, few, many and, for expanded clones, a class.

TRBV5-5	NA	TRBJ2-5	ASSAGRAGEETQY
TRBV27	NA	TRBJ1-6	ASSWTRQGLSYNSPLH
TRBV4-2	NA	TRBJ2-5	ASSQVAQAEETQY
TRBV21-1	NA	TRBJ2-1	ASRASTGGYNEQF
TRBV4-1	NA	TRBJ2-7	ASSPTQGIYEQY
TRBV19	NA	TRBJ2-7	ASSQDYKGAYEQY
TRBV15	NA	TRBJ2-7	ATSRDRGGYEQY
TRBV9	NA	TRBJ2-1	ASSVGGGPGNEQF
TRBV6-5	NA	TRBJ2-7	ASSRTGVYEQY
TRBV6-5	NA	TRBJ1-6	ASSYSRSTGNSPLH
TRBV28	NA	TRBJ1-2	ASSFERNGYT
TRBV3-1/TRBV3-2	few	TRBJ2-7	ASSRDFPYEQY
TRBV28	NA	TRBJ2-2	ASTVPRQGRTGELF
TRBV3-1/TRBV3-2	NA	TRBJ2-2	ASSQAAGELF